This entry lists 24 T cell receptor beta chains sequenced from one sample in a study of CD8+ T cells in alopecia areata. RNA was isolated and reverse transcribed to cDNA, the sequencing template. This table comes from immunoSEQ multiplex PCR, and its TCRdb copy is limited to in-frame clones, with some not included. The sample holds about 200,000 clones, about 62% seen once. Treatment reported: oral pan-JAK inhibitor, 5-10 mg twice daily. The sequencing here drew on CD4+ T cells sorted from blood, taken at week 24, from a patient treated with tofacitinib. These receptors all stem from a human donor with alopecia areata.

There are a few counts of this clone. This chain links TRBV7-2 with TRBJ1-5; D may be TRBD1 (6 bases). This CDR3 is built from 16 residues. V dropped 2 bases and J dropped 0 bases, with 11 bases sitting between them. Germline V gene lookup returns CDR1 SGHTA and CDR2 FQGNSA. The CDR3 region has the DNA TGTGCCAGCAGCTTATATAGGGGGGGTAGCAATCAGCCCCAGCATTTT. Its protein product is CASSLYRGGSNQPQHF. The whole variable domain, filled in from reference TRBV7-2 and TRBJ1-5, reads GAGVSQSPSNKVTEKGKDVELRCDPISGHTALYWYRQSLGQGLEFLIYFQGNSAPDKSGLPSDRFSAERTGGSVSTLTIQRTQQEDSAVYLCASSLYRGGSNQPQHFGDGTRLSIL.

The rearrangement links TRBV18 to TRBJ2-3, with a possible D match to TRBD1 (5 bases). V shed 3 bases and J shed 3 bases, with 7 bases lying between them. Germline V CDR1 and CDR2: KGHSH, LQKENI. This CDR3 comprises 13 residues. The CDR3 region is CASSPAGTDTQYF. The CDR3, as DNA: TGTGCCAGCTCACCCGCAGGGACAGATACGCAGTATTTT. The complete variable domain, with remaining parts taken from reference TRBV18 and TRBJ2-3, reads NAGVMQNPRHLVRRRGQEARLRCSPMKGHSHVYWYRQLPEEGLKFMVYLQKENIIDESGMPKERFSAEFPKEGPSILRIQQVVRGDSAAYFCASSPAGTDTQYFGPGTRLTVL.

The rearrangement links TRBV5-6 to TRBJ1-5, with a weak D call TRBD1 (6 bases). Germline V gene data show CDR1 as SGHDT and CDR2 as YYEEEE. The CDR3 contains 15 residues. V lost 3 bases, J lost 3 bases, and 13 bases lay in between. This chain's CDR3 is CASSSWGAYNQPQHF. The CDR3, as DNA: TGTGCCAGCAGCTCCTGGGGGGCCTACAATCAGCCCCAGCATTTT.

V usage is TRBV23-1 and J usage is TRBJ2-2; 9 bases are a match to TRBD1. TRBV23-1 is an ORF, with its function uncertain. The V gene end was trimmed by 2 bases and the J gene end by 4 bases; junction bases not matched to a gene: 5. There are 16 residues in the CDR3. The CDR3 reads CASSQPGQGPTGELFF. The DNA of the CDR3 is TGCGCCAGCAGTCAACCGGGACAGGGTCCCACCGGGGAGCTGTTTTTT.

Comments on this clone: Other DNA variants within this sample encode the same CDR3. The rearrangement joins TRBV29-1 to TRBJ2-7; 8 positions match TRBD1. The CDR3 loop spans 12 amino acids. Germline CDR1 is SQVTM and CDR2 is ANQGSEA. Germline trimming cut 6 bases from V and 4 bases from J; bases unmatched to any gene: 5. DNA of the CDR3: TGCAGCGTCGGGACAGGTAGATACGAGCAGTACTTC. It is translated as CSVGTGRYEQYF.

The chain is built from TRBV28 and TRBJ1-1; perhaps TRBD1 as D (5 bases). Germline CDR1 MDHEN, CDR2 SYDVKM. CDR3 length equals 13 residues. V lost 10 bases, J lost 4 bases, and 16 bases lay in between. In DNA form, the CDR3 reads TGTGCCATCCTACCGGGACGGTCCACTGAAGCTTTCTTT. The encoded protein is CAILPGRSTEAFF.

The V call is TRBV28, the J call TRBJ2-3; tentative D call: TRBD1 (6 bases). The germline V and J ends were trimmed by 4 bases and 4 bases, with 18 bases remaining between them. The CDR3 sequence is 16 residues long. In germline, CDR1 is MDHEN, CDR2 SYDVKM. CDR3 sequence: CASSSTSGVVADTQYF. Here the CDR3 DNA reads TGTGCCAGCAGTTCTACGTCAGGGGTGGTCGCAGATACGCAGTATTTT.

There are a few counts of this clone. V and J are TRBV5-1 and TRBJ2-7; the D gene is possibly TRBD2 (6 bases). Between the trimmed V and J ends, which lost 4 bases and 4 bases, there was a span of 15 bases. Germline V gene sequence: CDR1 SGHRS, CDR2 YFSETQ. The CDR3 sequence is 14 residues long. The CDR3: CASSVGTSEYEQYF. The CDR3, as DNA: TGCGCCAGCAGCGTGGGGACTTCCGAATACGAGCAGTACTTC.

This chain connects TRBV6-6 to TRBJ2-7, with D possibly TRBD1 on 6 matching bases. Germline lookup yields CDR1 MNHNY and CDR2 SVGAGI (reference sequence). CDR3 length: 14 residues. V lost 5 bases to trimming and J lost 3 bases, with 14 bases between them. The CDR3 region has the DNA TGTGCCAGCAGTCCGACAGGAGGAGACTACGAGCAGTACTTC. It is translated as CASSPTGGDYEQYF.

The chain carries TRBV5-1 and TRBJ2-5; TRBD1 aligns across 9 bases. The V gene's germline CDR1 is SGHRS and CDR2 YFSETQ. CDR3 length: 14 residues. Unmatched junction bases numbered 7, after V lost 3 bases and J lost 7 bases. For the CDR3, the DNA is TGCGCCAGCAGCTCCCCGGGACAGGGCGGGACCCAGTACTTC. This encodes CASSSPGQGGTQYF.

The chain combines TRBV11-2 with TRBJ1-1; perhaps TRBD1 as D (6 bases). This CDR3 comprises 13 residues. V was trimmed by 5 bases and J by 8 bases, leaving 15 bases between them. The germline V gene has CDR1 SGHAT and CDR2 FQNNGV. CDR3 sequence reads: CASSLNRAREAFF. Here the CDR3 DNA reads TGTGCCAGCAGCCTAAACAGGGCCCGCGAAGCTTTCTTT.

The chain couples TRBV4-1 to TRBJ1-1; 7 bases fit TRBD1. Germline V lookup: CDR1 MGHRA, CDR2 YSYEKL. This CDR3 is 15 amino acids long. The V gene end was trimmed by 4 bases and the J gene end by 8 bases; junction bases not matched to a gene: 13. DNA of the CDR3: TGCGCCAGCAGCCGACAGGGCCAGACGGGCTTCGAAGCTTTCTTT. Amino acid sequence: CASSRQGQTGFEAFF.

In this sample, this clone turned up once. V and J are TRBV2 and TRBJ2-5; 7 bases are a match to TRBD1. CDR3 length: 15 amino acids. V trimming: 5 bases; J trimming: 4 bases; junction bases outside the gene matches: 10. The germline V gene has CDR1 SNHLY and CDR2 FYNNEI. CDR3 sequence: CASSPDREVGETQYF. The DNA for the CDR3 is TGTGCCAGCAGTCCCGACAGGGAAGTAGGAGAGACCCAGTACTTC.

This clone was detected only a few times. This chain connects TRBV9 to TRBJ2-3, with 8 bases that match TRBD2. V lost 3 bases, J lost 1 base, and 1 base stayed unmatched. Germline-derived CDR1 and CDR2 are SGDLS and YYNGEE. The CDR3 runs 14 residues. Here the CDR3 reads CASSAGGGTDTQYF. The CDR3 bases are TGTGCCAGCAGCGCGGGGGGGGGCACAGATACGCAGTATTTT.

This clone has a handful of counts. V gene TRBV27 combines with J gene TRBJ1-6; D is uncertain. The CDR3 covers 13 residues. Germline values: CDR1 MNHEY, CDR2 SMNVEV (reference sequence). Between the trimmed V and J ends, which lost 6 bases and 6 bases, there was a span of 9 bases. CDR3 nucleotide sequence: TGTGCCAGCAGCCCAATCCTTAATTCACCCCTCCACTTT. Its protein product is CASSPILNSPLHF.

This clone was counted between two and nine times. The germline gene is not matched at one end of the junction; a read error may be the cause. The chain employs TRBV4-1 and TRBJ2-2; D is undetermined. This CDR3 contains 17 residues. Germline V gene data show CDR1 as MGHRA and CDR2 as YSYEKL. CDR3 protein: CASSQVDLMVRTGELFF. The CDR3, as DNA: TGCGCCAGCAGTCAAGTGGACCTAATGGTTCGTACCGGGGAGCTGTTTTTT.

In this sample, this clone turned up once. The chain joins TRBV7-9 to TRBJ2-3; D gene uncertain. There are 16 residues in the CDR3. Germline CDR1 reads SEHNR; CDR2 reads FQNEAQ (reference sequence). V lost 2 bases, J lost 1 base, and 13 bases lay in between. CDR3 amino acids: CASSLHGNTRTDTQYF. The DNA of the CDR3 is TGTGCCAGCAGCTTACACGGAAATACGCGCACAGATACGCAGTATTTT.

This chain links TRBV11-1 with TRBJ2-5; no firm D call. Germline CDR1 reads SGHAT; CDR2 reads FQDESV (reference sequence). V shed 5 bases and J shed 5 bases, with 15 bases lying between them. There are 14 residues in the CDR3. The CDR3 nucleotides are TGTGCCAGCAGCCACATACGGGTTCCGGAGACCCAGTACTTC. Residues: CASSHIRVPETQYF.

This chain uses TRBV7-2 with TRBJ2-2, with unresolved D. Between the trimmed V and J ends, which lost 3 bases and 4 bases, there was a span of 9 bases. Germline values: CDR1 SGHTA, CDR2 FQGNSA. The CDR3 runs 14 residues. CDR3 in amino acids: CASSFLGPTGELFF. In DNA form, the CDR3 reads TGTGCCAGCAGCTTTCTAGGTCCCACCGGGGAGCTGTTTTTT.

This clone has a handful of counts. This chain connects TRBV30 to TRBJ2-3; D gene uncertain. V shed 1 base and J shed 6 bases, with 11 bases lying between them. Germline CDR1 and CDR2: GTSNPN and SVGIG (reference sequence). The CDR3 is made up of 13 amino acids. The CDR3 reads CAWSEGSRDTQYF. The CDR3, as DNA: TGTGCCTGGAGTGAGGGTTCAAGGGATACGCAGTATTTT.

The sample holds a few counts of this clone. The V call is TRBV28, the J call TRBJ2-7, with D unresolved. The CDR3 contains 14 residues. V dropped 6 bases and J dropped 4 bases, with 16 bases sitting between them. In germline, CDR1 is MDHEN, CDR2 SYDVKM. The CDR3: CASSTVQVGYEQYF. The CDR3 DNA sequence: TGTGCCAGCAGCACCGTACAAGTGGGTTACGAGCAGTACTTC.

This chain joins TRBV19 and TRBJ2-1; 8 bases are shared with TRBD2. Unmatched junction bases numbered 11, after V lost 6 bases and J lost 1 base. This CDR3 comprises 17 residues. Germline lookup yields CDR1 LNHDA and CDR2 SQIVND (reference sequence). The CDR3 region has the DNA TGTGCCAGTAGCCCGCCGGCTAGCGGGCTGTCCTACAATGAGCAGTTCTTC. Protein sequence: CASSPPASGLSYNEQFF. Supplemented by reference TRBV19 and TRBJ2-1, the full variable domain reads DGGITQSPKYLFRKEGQNVTLSCEQNLNHDAMYWYRQDPGQGLRLIYYSQIVNDFQKGDIAEGYSVSREKKESFPLTVTSAQKNPTAFYLCASSPPASGLSYNEQFFGPGTRLTVL.

The chain links TRBV29-1 to TRBJ1-2, with D possibly being TRBD1 (5 bases). Between the trimmed V and J ends, which lost 6 bases and 7 bases, there was a span of 21 bases. Germline V gene sequence: CDR1 SQVTM, CDR2 ANQGSEA. This CDR3 comprises 14 residues. CDR3 residues: CSVITGGDSTGYTF. CDR3 nucleotides: TGCAGCGTAATAACCGGAGGTGACAGTACTGGCTACACCTTC.

Relative to its sample, this clone is medium-sized. This chain uses TRBV7-8 with TRBJ1-1; 7 nucleotides match TRBD1. Trimming cost V 0 bases and J 4 bases; bases outside gene matches: 8. The CDR3 has 16 amino acids. CDR1 is SGHVS and CDR2 is FQNEAQ in the germline V gene. The CDR3 region has the DNA TGTGCCAGCAGCTTAGCGCATAGACAGGGCTTCACTGAAGCTTTCTTT. Translating it yields CASSLAHRQGFTEAFF.